The 30 T cell receptor beta chains below come from one sample, sequenced in a study of shared clonotypes between healthy human individuals. Only in-frame clones appear in the TCRdb table, and some are missing; sequencing was by immunoSEQ multiplex PCR. This table has roughly 1.5 million clones, 98% appearing once. The sequencing input was naive CD4+ T cells sorted from blood. As to subset: CD45RA+ positively selected. The receptors were gathered from a man aged 30 to 39 in good health.

The J gene is TRBJ2-5, the V gene TRBV11-2, with D perhaps assigned TRBD1 or TRBD2 (6 bases each). V dropped 4 bases and J dropped 5 bases, with 14 bases sitting between them. This CDR3 region has 14 residues. Germline V CDR1 and CDR2: SGHAT, FQNNGV. The CDR3 nucleotides read TGTGCCAGCAGCTCGATGGGGGGCGCGGAGACCCAGTACTTC. It codes for CASSSMGGAETQYF.

The CDR3 coding sequence is TGTGCCAGCAGCTCAGGACTAGCGTCGCAGTACTTC. Its protein product is CASSSGLASQYF. This chain joins TRBV7-9 and TRBJ2-7; 9 positions agree with TRBD2. V trimming: 4 bases; J trimming: 9 bases; junction bases outside the gene matches: 4. The CDR3 covers 12 residues. From germline, CDR1 is SEHNR and CDR2 FQNEAQ (reference sequence).

The chain joins TRBV6-5 to TRBJ1-2; D ambiguous. The CDR3 totals 12 residues. V was pared by 6 bases and J by 14 bases, with 19 bases between. Germline values: CDR1 MNHEY, CDR2 SVGAGI. CDR3 in amino acids: CASSFAGRSPTF. The CDR3 coding sequence is TGTGCCAGCAGCTTTGCCGGACGTAGCCCAACCTTC.

The rearrangement uses TRBV4-2 and TRBJ1-4; no reliable D call. Trimming shortened V by 4 bases and J by 3 bases, and 15 bases separated the two germline ends. CDR1 LGHNA and CDR2 YNFKEQ come from the germline V gene. The CDR3 contains 16 residues. The CDR3 nucleotides are TGTGCCAGCAGCCGAAACCCCCTGTGGGCTAATGAAAAACTGTTTTTT. It is translated as CASSRNPLWANEKLFF.

The J gene is TRBJ2-2, the V gene TRBV4-3, with D perhaps being TRBD1 or TRBD2 (6 bases each). The CDR3 covers 16 residues. V lost 6 bases and J lost 4, with 18 bases in between. Germline CDR1 reads LGHNA; CDR2 reads YSLEER. The CDR3 spells CASSPSGGRATGELFF. DNA for the CDR3: TGCGCCAGCAGTCCCTCCGGGGGCCGTGCCACCGGGGAGCTGTTTTTT.

J is TRBJ2-3 and V is TRBV7-2; 7 nucleotides align to TRBD1. This CDR3 is built from 14 residues. V was pared by 6 bases and J by 6 bases, with 9 bases of the junction left unmatched. Germline loops: CDR1 SGHTA, CDR2 FQGNSA. CDR3: CASSPDRVSDTQYF. The CDR3 DNA is TGTGCCAGCAGTCCCGACAGGGTTTCCGATACGCAGTATTTT.

This clone came up once. The chain combines TRBV2 with TRBJ2-5; D uncertain. Germline V gene sequence: CDR1 SNHLY, CDR2 FYNNEI. The V gene lost 7 bases and the J gene lost 3 bases, with 15 bases spanning the gap. CDR3 size: 14 residues. The DNA for the CDR3 is TGTGCCAGCACCGGAACGAACTCCAAAGAGACCCAGTACTTC. Protein product: CASTGTNSKETQYF.

The chain combines TRBV28 with TRBJ1-4; TRBD1 is a possible D gene (5 bases). CDR3 length: 14 amino acids. Trimming took 3 bases from V and 8 from J, leaving 13 bases between them. Germline CDR1 and CDR2: MDHEN and SYDVKM. The CDR3 DNA reads TGTGCCAGCAGTTTGTCCCCCAGGGCCGAAAAACTGTTTTTT. Translated: CASSLSPRAEKLFF. The variable domain in full, completed from reference TRBV28 and TRBJ1-4, reads DVKVTQSSRYLVKRTGEKVFLECVQDMDHENMFWYRQDPGLGLRLIYFSYDVKMKEKGDIPEGYSVSREKKERFSLILESASTNQTSMYLCASSLSPRAEKLFFGSGTQLSVL.

The rearrangement links TRBV6-6 to TRBJ2-5, with no clear D. Deletions cut 0 bases from V and 7 bases from J, with 9 bases between. This CDR3 is 13 amino acids long. The germline V gene encodes CDR1 MNHNY and CDR2 SVGAGI (reference sequence). The CDR3 loop is CASSYSSLGTQYF. DNA of the CDR3: TGTGCCAGCAGTTACTCGAGTCTAGGGACCCAGTACTTC.

The chain employs TRBV25-1 and TRBJ2-7, with TRBD2 matching over 7 bases. V trimming: 8 bases; J trimming: 3 bases; junction bases outside the gene matches: 7. The CDR3 is 13 amino acids. From germline, CDR1 is MGHDK and CDR2 SYGVNS. In nucleotides, the CDR3 is TGTGCCAGCGCGGGACTAAGCGGCTACGAGCAGTACTTC. Its translation is CASAGLSGYEQYF.

The chain links TRBV27 to TRBJ1-1; D is undetermined. The V end was cut by 3 bases, the J end by 3 bases, with 8 bases between. Germline CDR1 reads MNHEY; CDR2 reads SMNVEV (reference sequence). The CDR3 totals 13 residues. The CDR3 is CASSFGRYTEAFF. The CDR3 DNA follows: TGTGCCAGCAGTTTTGGCAGGTACACTGAAGCTTTCTTT.

The chain is built from TRBV7-3 and TRBJ1-2; no definite D call. CDR3 length: 10 residues. V was shortened by 2 bases and J by 6 bases, with 1 base between the two germline ends. Germline V gene data show CDR1 as SGHTA and CDR2 as FQGTGA. CDR3 residues: CASSLDGYTF. CDR3 DNA: TGTGCCAGCAGCTTAGATGGCTACACCTTC.

V usage is TRBV14 and J usage is TRBJ2-1; the match to TRBD2 covers 8 bases. CDR1 and CDR2 (germline): SGHDN, FVKESK. The V and J ends lost 0 bases and 4 bases, in that order; junction bases with no gene match: 17. The CDR3 spans 20 residues. The CDR3 DNA sequence: TGTGCCAGCAGCCAAGAACCCCTATTGGTCAGCGGGAGAACGTACAATGAGCAGTTCTTC. Translation gives CASSQEPLLVSGRTYNEQFF.

The CDR3 reads CASSADMGSALQPQHF. The CDR3, as DNA: TGTGCCAGCAGTGCAGATATGGGGTCCGCTCTACAGCCCCAGCATTTT. The V call is TRBV2, the J call TRBJ1-5, with D unclear. Trimming cost V 4 bases and J 7 bases, with 20 bases left between them. The CDR3 is 16 amino acids. Per germline, CDR1 SNHLY and CDR2 FYNNEI.

The V and J genes are TRBV2 and TRBJ2-2; 10 bases line up with TRBD1. CDR3 length: 14 amino acids. Germline CDR1 and CDR2: SNHLY and FYNNEI. V shed 7 bases and J 7 bases; nucleotides not matched to a gene: 6. In DNA, the CDR3 is TGTGCCAGCATTTCGGACAGGGGGAGCGGGGAGCTGTTTTTT. The encoded protein is CASISDRGSGELFF.

The chain recombines TRBV5-6 with TRBJ2-3, with D unclear. V was pared by 1 base and J by 3 bases, with 15 bases between. CDR1 is SGHDT and CDR2 is YYEEEE in the germline V gene. The CDR3 has 16 amino acids. Written as DNA, the CDR3 is TGTGCCAGCAGCTTGTTGATTCGTCTCTTAACAGATACGCAGTATTTT. It codes for CASSLLIRLLTDTQYF.

The CDR3 DNA follows: TGTGCCAGCAGTGAGGGCATAAACTATGGCTACACCTTC. It yields the protein CASSEGINYGYTF. This chain links TRBV25-1 with TRBJ1-2; D remains ambiguous. V gave up 3 bases and J gave up 2 bases, with 7 bases separating them. The germline CDR1 and CDR2 sequences are MGHDK and SYGVNS. The CDR3 loop spans 13 amino acids.

The rearrangement joins TRBV30 to TRBJ2-3; D gene uncertain. The CDR3 totals 10 residues. V was clipped by 5 bases and J by 9 bases, with 9 bases between them. The germline gives CDR1 GTSNPN, CDR2 SVGIG (reference sequence). CDR3 DNA sequence: TGTGCCTGGGGACCCAGAACGCAGTATTTT. Protein product: CAWGPRTQYF.

Concerning this clone: Other DNA variants within this sample encode the same CDR3. The chain combines TRBV2 with TRBJ2-2; D unresolved. There are 12 residues in the CDR3. Between the trimmed V and J ends, which lost 5 bases and 2 bases, there was a span of 3 bases. Germline V gene sequence: CDR1 SNHLY, CDR2 FYNNEI. The CDR3 reads CASSLNTGELFF. The CDR3 coding sequence is TGTGCCAGCAGTCTAAACACCGGGGAGCTGTTTTTT.

The chain combines TRBV18 with TRBJ1-4; D gene ambiguous. Germline loops: CDR1 KGHSH, CDR2 LQKENI. Deletions cut 2 bases from V and 6 bases from J, with 10 bases between. The CDR3 is 14 residues long. The DNA for the CDR3 is TGTGCCAGCTCACCAGTGGGGATTTATGAAAAACTGTTTTTT. It encodes CASSPVGIYEKLFF.

The count of this clone is one. V and J are TRBV18 and TRBJ2-1, with 8 nucleotides matching TRBD2. Germline V gene sequence: CDR1 KGHSH, CDR2 LQKENI. With 1 base clipped from V and 3 bases from J, the junction kept 5 bases outside the gene matches. The length of the CDR3 is 16 residues. The CDR3 nucleotides read TGTGCCAGCTCACCACTCGCGGGACTAGTCTACAATGAGCAGTTCTTC. Encoded protein: CASSPLAGLVYNEQFF.

The chain joins TRBV19 to TRBJ2-7; TRBD1 agrees at 9 bases. Looked up from germline, CDR1 is LNHDA and CDR2 is SQIVND (reference sequence). The CDR3 loop spans 15 amino acids. Unmatched junction bases numbered 10, after V lost 5 bases and J lost 5 bases. The CDR3 DNA reads as TGTGCCAGTAGTTCCTGGGACAGGGATTTAAACGAGCAGTACTTC. As protein: CASSSWDRDLNEQYF.

The V gene is TRBV7-8, the J gene TRBJ2-3; D not resolved. This CDR3 has 14 residues. The V gene's germline CDR1 is SGHVS and CDR2 FQNEAQ. Trimming stripped 6 bases from V and 2 bases from J, with 12 bases between. CDR3 DNA sequence: TGTGCCAGCAGAACATTGTCTTTCACAGATACGCAGTATTTT. Translation gives CASRTLSFTDTQYF.

The chain employs TRBV18 and TRBJ1-2; D is uncertain. The germline V and J ends were trimmed by 4 bases and 2 bases, with 17 bases remaining between them. CDR1 and CDR2 from the germline V gene are KGHSH and LQKENI. This CDR3 is built from 16 residues. CDR3 nucleotide sequence: TGTGCCAGCTCACAGAAAGTATCCGCTATGAACTATGGCTACACCTTC. Translated: CASSQKVSAMNYGYTF.

This chain joins TRBV2 and TRBJ1-1; D not certain. V shed 8 bases and J shed 4 bases, with 14 bases lying between them. CDR3 length: 13 residues. The germline V gene has CDR1 SNHLY and CDR2 FYNNEI. The CDR3 loop reads CASGFEEITEAFF. Written as DNA, the CDR3 is TGTGCCAGCGGGTTCGAGGAGATCACTGAAGCTTTCTTT. Combining the CDR3 with reference TRBV2 and TRBJ1-1 gives the whole variable domain EPEVTQTPSHQVTQMGQEVILRCVPISNHLYFYWYRQILGQKVEFLVSFYNNEISEKSEIFDDQFSVERPDGSNFTLKIRSTKLEDSAMYFCASGFEEITEAFFGQGTRLTVV.

Concerning this clone: This specimen includes other DNA sequences encoding the same CDR3. The V call is TRBV28, the J call TRBJ2-2; D unresolved. The V end was cut by 6 bases, the J end by 4 bases, with 3 bases between. Germline assignment: CDR1 MDHEN and CDR2 SYDVKM. The CDR3 loop spans 11 amino acids. The CDR3 DNA reads TGTGCCAGCAGGGTCACCGGGGAGCTGTTTTTT. Translated, it gives CASRVTGELFF.

The CDR3 protein is CASSLVRMTEAFF. The CDR3 DNA follows: TGCGCCAGCAGCTTGGTGCGGATGACTGAAGCTTTCTTT. The chain combines TRBV5-1 with TRBJ1-1, with D unclear. The CDR3 loop spans 13 amino acids. CDR1 is SGHRS, CDR2 YFSETQ, per germline. V was clipped by 0 bases and J by 5 bases, with 8 bases between them. The variable domain in full, completed from reference TRBV5-1 and TRBJ1-1, reads KAGVTQTPRYLIKTRGQQVTLSCSPISGHRSVSWYQQTPGQGLQFLFEYFSETQRNKGNFPGRFSGRQFSNSRSEMNVSTLELGDSALYLCASSLVRMTEAFFGQGTRLTVV.

The CDR3 DNA reads as TGCGCCAGCGGTCGGGGAGAGTACCAAGAGACCCAGTACTTC. Translated: CASGRGEYQETQYF. The chain recombines TRBV5-1 with TRBJ2-5; tentative D call: TRBD2 (5 bases). The CDR3 covers 14 residues. Germline V gene data show CDR1 as SGHRS and CDR2 as YFSETQ. V dropped 7 bases and J dropped 0 bases, with 13 bases sitting between them.

The rearrangement joins TRBV11-2 to TRBJ2-7, with D maybe TRBD1 (6 bases). Germline loops: CDR1 SGHAT, CDR2 FQNNGV. The CDR3 spans 12 residues. CDR3 loop: CAVRGVSYEQYF. DNA for the CDR3: TGTGCAGTCAGGGGCGTCTCCTACGAGCAGTACTTC.

The genes are TRBV30 and TRBJ2-7; D gene uncertain. The CDR3 is made up of 13 amino acids. Germline V CDR1 and CDR2: GTSNPN, SVGIG (reference sequence). Trimming stripped 2 bases from V and 3 bases from J, with 11 bases between. CDR3: CAWSLDTFYEQYF. The CDR3 DNA sequence: TGTGCCTGGAGTCTAGACACCTTCTACGAGCAGTACTTC.